Presented here are 25 T cell receptor beta chains from one specimen sequenced in a study of T cells in Graves' hyperthyroidism and ophthalmopathy. Amplification targeted TCR beta CDR3 regions from RNA transcripts. The HTBI primer set drove a first-round RT-PCR of the TCR CDR3. One entry per CDR3 protein, called by TCRdb with MiXCR from the multiplex PCR reads. The sample lists 560,000 or so distinct CDR3 sequences, approximately 44% occurring once. Sequencing was performed on peripheral blood or thyroid tissue (not recorded which). These TCRs come from a woman aged 18-29 years with Graves' hyperthyroidism.

The gene calls are TRBV12-3 or TRBV12-4 and TRBJ2-5; the match to TRBD1 covers 7 bases. The CDR3 is made up of 16 amino acids. The ends lost 4 bases at V and 5 bases at J; junction bases unmatched: 13. The CDR3: CASSSQTGRSGETQYF. The CDR3 DNA is TGTGCCAGCAGTTCCCAGACAGGGCGTAGTGGTGAGACCCAGTACTTC.

In regard to this clonotype: Sequence at one end of the junction differs from germline and may be a read error. The chain joins TRBV5-1 to TRBJ1-6; D may be TRBD1 (6 bases). CDR3 length: 15 amino acids. CDR1 is SGHRS and CDR2 is YFSETQ in the germline V gene. CDR3 sequence: CASSLEGRGDSPLHF. The CDR3 DNA reads as TGTGCCAGCAGCTTGGAGGGCAGGGGTGATTCACCCCTCCACTTT.

This clonotype was recorded many times. The chain is built from TRBV12-3 or TRBV12-4 and TRBJ1-1; D is unresolved. The CDR3 is made up of 13 amino acids. Trimming took 6 bases from V and 1 from J, leaving 9 bases between them. The CDR3 spells CASRTTSNTEAFF. DNA of the CDR3: TGTGCCAGCAGAACGACATCGAACACTGAAGCTTTCTTT.

This clonotype was seen at least ten times. The chain uses TRBV10-3 and TRBJ1-2; a possible D gene is TRBD1 (5 bases). The CDR3 covers 13 residues. V lost 6 bases and J lost 4, with 12 bases in between. Germline V gives CDR1 ENHRY, CDR2 SYGVKD. The CDR3 DNA sequence: TGTGCCATCAGGGAGGGGACGGTCTATGGCTACACCTTC. As protein: CAIREGTVYGYTF.

This clonotype was detected ten times or more. This chain joins TRBV2 and TRBJ1-1; no clear D gene. CDR1 and CDR2 from the germline V gene are SNHLY and FYNNEI. Trimming shortened V by 4 bases and J by 10 bases, and 13 bases separated the two germline ends. CDR3 length: 12 residues. In nucleotides, the CDR3 is TGTGCCAGCAGTGTAGAAGGCCTAAGAGCTTTCTTT. Translation gives CASSVEGLRAFF.

J is TRBJ1-2 and V is TRBV19, with TRBD1 as a possible D gene (6 bases). The CDR3 is made up of 14 amino acids. CDR1 and CDR2 (germline): LNHDA, SQIVND (reference sequence). V dropped 3 bases and J dropped 10 bases, with 18 bases sitting between them. This CDR3 is CASSIHRVWDAYTF. The DNA for the CDR3 is TGTGCCAGTAGTATTCACAGGGTCTGGGACGCCTACACCTTC.

This clonotype was picked up a small number of times. The chain is built from TRBV20-1 and TRBJ1-4; 7 bases are shared with TRBD1. There are 15 residues in the CDR3. Trimming cost V 1 base and J 4 bases; bases outside gene matches: 6. CDR1 is DFQATT, CDR2 SNEGSKA, per germline (reference sequence). The CDR3 loop reads CSARAGQSFNEKLFF. CDR3 sequence (DNA): TGCAGTGCTAGAGCGGGACAGAGCTTTAATGAAAAACTGTTTTTT.

V gene TRBV11-1 combines with J gene TRBJ2-3; 16 bases fit TRBD2. This CDR3 is built from 17 residues. After removal of 5 bases from V and 8 bases from J, the junction contained 10 bases not matched to a gene. Germline V gene sequence: CDR1 SGHAT, CDR2 FQDESV (reference sequence). The CDR3 DNA is TGTGCCAGCAGCCCGCCCGGGACTAGCGGGAGGGAGGGTACGCAGTATTTT. It encodes CASSPPGTSGREGTQYF.

Turning to this clonotype: The DNA is left out, because the CDR3 cannot be placed on it with certainty; the CDR3 is given as TCRdb lists it. The CDR3 loop is CATSRDASGSCFF. The genes are TRBV15 and TRBJ2-2; TRBD2, the table's D call, lacks a check against the DNA. CDR1 is LNHNV and CDR2 is YYDKDF in the germline V gene (reference sequence). The CDR3 numbers 13 amino acids, ends counted.

This clonotype was counted a few times. The CDR3 protein is CASSSEDGDQPQHF. The CDR3 coding sequence is TGTGCCAGCAGTTCCGAAGACGGGGATCAGCCCCAGCATTTT. The J gene is TRBJ1-5, the V gene TRBV7-2; D gene ambiguous. CDR1 is SGHTA and CDR2 is FQGNSA in the germline V gene. CDR3 length: 14 residues. V lost 6 bases to trimming and J lost 5 bases, with 14 bases between them.

This chain links TRBV10-3 with TRBJ1-2, with unresolved D. V dropped 5 bases and J dropped 4 bases, with 8 bases sitting between them. CDR1 ENHRY and CDR2 SYGVKD come from the germline V gene. CDR3 length: 12 amino acids. The CDR3 is CAISRTFYGYTF. CDR3 coding DNA: TGTGCCATCAGTCGTACCTTCTATGGCTACACCTTC.

This clonotype appeared a few times. The gene calls are TRBV19 and TRBJ2-5, with 11 bases that match TRBD2. The CDR3 is 14 amino acids. CDR1 LNHDA and CDR2 SQIVND come from the germline V gene (reference sequence). Trimming at V came to 6 bases and at J to 2 bases, leaving 2 bases not matched to a gene. This CDR3 is CASRLAGGQETQYF. The DNA for the CDR3 is TGTGCCAGTAGGCTAGCGGGGGGACAAGAGACCCAGTACTTC. Supplemented by reference TRBV19 and TRBJ2-5, the full variable domain reads DGGITQSPKYLFRKEGQNVTLSCEQNLNHDAMYWYRQDPGQGLRLIYYSQIVNDFQKGDIAEGYSVSREKKESFPLTVTSAQKNPTAFYLCASRLAGGQETQYFGPGTRLLVL.

This clonotype showed up just a few times. J is TRBJ1-2 and V is TRBV2, with TRBD1 matching over 10 bases. The CDR3 is made up of 13 amino acids. Germline assignment: CDR1 SNHLY and CDR2 FYNNEI. Trimming took 9 bases from V and 3 from J; bases not matched to a gene: 4. The CDR3 protein is CARAGTGDYGYTF. For the CDR3, the DNA is TGTGCCAGGGCCGGGACAGGGGACTATGGCTACACCTTC. Filled out from reference TRBV2 and TRBJ1-2, the complete variable domain reads EPEVTQTPSHQVTQMGQEVILRCVPISNHLYFYWYRQILGQKVEFLVSFYNNEISEKSEIFDDQFSVERPDGSNFTLKIRSTKLEDSAMYFCARAGTGDYGYTFGSGTRLTVV.

This clonotype was seen more than once but under ten times. The genes are TRBV13 and TRBJ1-1, with TRBD1 matching over 7 bases. Germline V gene data show CDR1 as PRHDT and CDR2 as FYEKMQ (reference sequence). J was trimmed by 1 base and V by 4 bases; bases with no gene match: 3. The CDR3 length is 14 residues. The CDR3 is CASSWTGRNTEAFF. CDR3 bases: TGTGCCAGCAGCTGGACAGGAAGGAACACTGAAGCTTTCTTT. The full variable domain, rest sourced from reference TRBV13 and TRBJ1-1, is AAGVIQSPRHLIKEKRETATLKCYPIPRHDTVYWYQQGPGQDPQFLISFYEKMQSDKGSIPDRFSAQQFSDYHSELNMSSLELGDSALYFCASSWTGRNTEAFFGQGTRLTVV.

A note on this clonotype: Its ends do not fully match the called genes, so a read error is possible. This chain uses TRBV7-9 with TRBJ1-6; no firm D call. The germline gives CDR1 SEHNR, CDR2 FQNEAQ (reference sequence). CDR3 length: 16 amino acids. The CDR3 nucleotides read TGCGCCAGCAGGTCTTCGGTTGTTCCCTCGAATTCACCCCTCCACTTT. Translated, it gives CASRSSVVPSNSPLHF.

This clonotype was detected ten times or more. The chain employs TRBV7-2 and TRBJ2-7, with 16 bases that match TRBD2. V was pared by 3 bases and J by 6 bases, with 2 bases of the junction left unmatched. The CDR3 covers 15 residues. The germline V gene has CDR1 SGHTA and CDR2 FQGNSA. This CDR3 is CASSLGLAGGREQYF. The CDR3 nucleotides are TGTGCCAGCAGCTTGGGACTAGCGGGAGGGCGCGAGCAGTACTTC.

As concerns this clonotype: One end of the junction is discordant with germline, which a read error may explain. This chain uses TRBV7-9 with TRBJ1-2; 9 positions agree with TRBD1. The CDR3 is 16 amino acids. Germline V gene sequence: CDR1 SEHNR, CDR2 FQNEAQ (reference sequence). The CDR3 nucleotides read TGCGCCAGCAGCTTGCCCGGGACAGGGACCATCTATGGCTACACCTTC. Translated, it gives CASSLPGTGTIYGYTF.

A word on this clonotype: A single base separates this from a much larger clone, so it may be a read error. V gene TRBV2 combines with J gene TRBJ1-5; 10 bases are shared with TRBD1. The germline V gene has CDR1 SNHLY and CDR2 FYNNEI. The CDR3 covers 15 residues. The V segment lost 6 bases and the J segment 11 bases; nucleotides outside the gene matches: 13. CDR3 sequence (DNA): TGTGCCAGCAGCCCTTCGGGACAGGGGTGGCAGACCCAGCATTTT. Amino acid sequence: CASSPSGQGWQTQHF.

The V gene is TRBV19, the J gene TRBJ1-5; perhaps TRBD1 as D (5 bases). Trimming removed 4 bases from V and 5 bases from J, with 18 bases in between. The germline gives CDR1 LNHDA, CDR2 SQIVND (reference sequence). The length of the CDR3 is 16 residues. The CDR3 region has the DNA TGTGCCAGTAGTAGGGTGAGAGGGCGAGGGGATCAGCCCCAGCATTTT. Protein product: CASSRVRGRGDQPQHF.

The rearrangement uses TRBV15 and TRBJ1-2, with a tentative D call TRBD1 (6 bases). The CDR3 consists of 14 residues. V lost 3 bases, J lost 6 bases, and 14 bases lay in between. Germline CDR1 LNHNV, CDR2 YYDKDF (reference sequence). CDR3 loop: CATSSDWTEDGYTF. For the CDR3, the DNA is TGTGCCACCAGCAGCGACTGGACAGAGGATGGCTACACCTTC.

As regards this clonotype: No conserved phenylalanine or tryptophan is present at the end of the CDR3, so a read error is the likely explanation. No DNA is shown, since the ends of the CDR3 on it are uncertain; the CDR3 is the one TCRdb lists. The CDR3 loop reads CASSLTGWGSG. The J gene is TRBJ1-1, the V gene TRBV7-9. Termini included, the CDR3 measures 11 amino acids. Germline CDR1 reads SEHNR; CDR2 reads FQNEAQ (reference sequence).

The J gene is TRBJ2-7, the V gene TRBV7-9; D possibly matches TRBD1 or TRBD2 (5 bases each). V was pared by 5 bases and J by 4 bases, with 18 bases between. This CDR3 is built from 15 residues. The germline V gene encodes CDR1 SEHNR and CDR2 FQNEAQ (reference sequence). CDR3 coding DNA: TGTGCCAGCAGCAACCGGGACCTCCCCTGGTACGAGCAGTACTTC. Its protein product is CASSNRDLPWYEQYF.

V is TRBV24-1 and J is TRBJ1-2; D remains ambiguous. The germline V gene has CDR1 KGHDR and CDR2 SFDVKD. Trimming removed 12 bases at V and 4 bases at J, with 14 bases between. This CDR3 comprises 12 residues. Written as DNA, the CDR3 is TGTGCCCGCCGGGGTGAGCTCTATGGCTACACCTTC. Translation gives CARRGELYGYTF.

This clonotype occurred many times. The chain is built from TRBV2 and TRBJ1-4; D call uncertain. This CDR3 has 10 residues. Looked up from germline, CDR1 is SNHLY and CDR2 is FYNNEI. Trimming left V 6 bases short and J 12 bases short, with 8 bases between. The CDR3 DNA sequence: TGTGCCAGCAGAATATCTCAACTGTTTTTT. It translates to CASRISQLFF.

The chain uses TRBV15 and TRBJ1-2; no clear D. Trimming cost V 3 bases and J 2 bases, with 16 bases left between them. CDR3 size: 16 residues. Germline assignment: CDR1 LNHNV and CDR2 YYDKDF (reference sequence). This CDR3 is CATSSDVVVSNYGYTF. The CDR3 DNA follows: TGTGCCACCAGCAGTGATGTCGTTGTCAGCAACTATGGCTACACCTTC.